This T cell receptor (beta chain) was observed in a study of T cell responses to AZD1222 COVID-19 vaccine. The protocol was immunoSEQ multiplex PCR, while the TCRdb copy is restricted to in-frame clones and leaves out a portion. The repertoire has about 120,000 clones, just over 90% of them found once; the top ten carry 4% to 6%. Trimming removed 0 bases at V and 0 bases at J, with 6 bases between. The CDR3 has 15 residues. Germline V gene data show CDR1 as SGHRS and CDR2 as YFSETQ. Worth noting for this clone: At the DNA level, this CDR3 is encoded by other sequences in the same sample as well.

The rearrangement joins TRBV5-1 to TRBJ2-2; D is tentatively TRBD1 or TRBD2 (5 bases each). The sequence came from an adult who received the AZD1222 COVID-19 vaccine. Sequences were derived from peripheral blood, sampled 28 days after the second AZD1222 dose. This CDR3 is CASSLAGPNTGELFF. CDR3 sequence (DNA): TGCGCCAGCAGCTTGGCGGGGCCGAACACCGGGGAGCTGTTTTTT.